There are a few counts of the clone carrying this T cell receptor beta chain. The antigen is not known. The data derive from a study of CD8 T cells in ankylosing spondylitis. TCRdb ran MiXCR on the 5' RACE reads and lists one entry per CDR3 protein. The table lists around 770,000 distinct CDR3 sequences, over 15% of them singletons. Overall study findings and caveats: A TCR beta motif made of about 8 highly homologous variants seemed typical of ankylosing spondylitis blood. Past studies reported some motif variants in reactive arthritis synovial fluid and blood.

CDR1 is SGHKS and CDR2 is YYEKEE in the germline V gene (reference sequence). V was pared by 3 bases and J by 4 bases, with 10 bases of the junction left unmatched. CDR3 length equals 16 residues. The chain links TRBV5-5 to TRBJ2-3, with TRBD1 matching 8 bases. This receptor was obtained from a male donor with ankylosing spondylitis. The source material was blood, either unsorted or a sorted T cell fraction (not recorded which). CDR3 amino acids: CASSSGQGGFADTQYF. The CDR3 nucleotides read TGTGCCAGCAGCTCAGGACAGGGAGGATTTGCAGATACGCAGTATTTT.